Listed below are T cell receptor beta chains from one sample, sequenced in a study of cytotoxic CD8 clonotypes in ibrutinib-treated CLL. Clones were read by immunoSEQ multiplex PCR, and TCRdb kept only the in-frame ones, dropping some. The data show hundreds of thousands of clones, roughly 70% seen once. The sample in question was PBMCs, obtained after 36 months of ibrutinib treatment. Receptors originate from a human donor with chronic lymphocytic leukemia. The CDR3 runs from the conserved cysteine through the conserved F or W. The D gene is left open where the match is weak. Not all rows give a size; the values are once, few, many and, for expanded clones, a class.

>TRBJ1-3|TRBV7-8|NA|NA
CATGEDANIGNTIYF
TGTGCCACCGGCGAGGATGCAAATATTGGAAACACCATATATTTT
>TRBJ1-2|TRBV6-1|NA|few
CASSEVNYGYTF
TGTGCCAGCAGTGAAGTTAACTATGGCTACACCTTC
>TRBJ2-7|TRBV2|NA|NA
CASSERRGGYYEQYF
TGTGCCAGCAGTGAGCGACGGGGCGGATACTACGAGCAGTACTTC
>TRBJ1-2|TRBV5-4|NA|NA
CASSLKGRTNYGYTF
TGTGCCAGCAGCTTGAAAGGACGGACTAACTATGGCTACACCTTC
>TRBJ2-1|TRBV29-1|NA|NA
CSVVARRYNEQFF
TGCAGCGTTGTAGCCAGGCGCTACAATGAGCAGTTCTTC
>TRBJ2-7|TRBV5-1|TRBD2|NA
CASSFRTSGTSGEQYF
TGCGCCAGCAGCTTCCGGACTAGCGGGACTTCTGGCGAGCAGTACTTC
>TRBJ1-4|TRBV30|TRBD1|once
CAYRDRGQGEKLFF
TGTGCCTACCGGGACAGGGGGCAGGGGGAAAAACTGTTTTTT
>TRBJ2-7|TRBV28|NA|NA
CASSPGYHEQYF
TGTGCCAGCAGTCCTGGGTACCACGAGCAGTACTTC
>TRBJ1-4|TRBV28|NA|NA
CASSWGALDEKLFF
TGTGCCAGCAGTTGGGGAGCACTAGACGAAAAACTGTTTTTT
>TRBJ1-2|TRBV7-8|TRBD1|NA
CASSIDRGDYGYTF
TGTGCCAGCAGCATCGACAGGGGTGACTATGGCTACACCTTC
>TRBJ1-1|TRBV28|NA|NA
CASSWVSGYTEAFF
TGTGCCAGCAGTTGGGTTTCCGGGTACACTGAAGCTTTCTTT
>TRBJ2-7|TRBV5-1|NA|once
CASSLSLSYEQYF
TGCGCCAGCAGCTTGTCCCTCAGTTACGAGCAGTACTTC
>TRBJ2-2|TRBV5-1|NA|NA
CASSPQGKLNTGELFF
TGCGCCAGCAGCCCACAGGGTAAATTGAACACCGGGGAGCTGTTTTTT
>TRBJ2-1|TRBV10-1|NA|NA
CASSETPSSEQFF
TGCGCCAGCAGTGAAACTCCCTCCAGTGAGCAGTTCTTC
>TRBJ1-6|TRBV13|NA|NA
CASSLLPGPYNSPLHF
TGTGCCAGCAGCTTATTGCCGGGACCCTATAATTCACCCCTCCACTTT
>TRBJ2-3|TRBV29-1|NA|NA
CTSWGPDTDTQYF
TGCACCTCCTGGGGCCCCGACACAGATACGCAGTATTTT
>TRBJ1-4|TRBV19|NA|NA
CASSTAVISNEKLFF
TGTGCCAGTAGTACCGCGGTGATCTCAAATGAAAAACTGTTTTTT
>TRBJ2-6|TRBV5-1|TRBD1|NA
CASSRQHRGSGANVLTF
TGCGCCAGCAGCCGCCAACACAGGGGGTCTGGGGCCAACGTCCTGACTTTC
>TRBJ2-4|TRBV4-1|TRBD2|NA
CASREGNSGSDIQYF
TGCGCCAGCAGAGAAGGAAATAGCGGGTCAGACATTCAGTACTTC
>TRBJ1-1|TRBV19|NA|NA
CASSIPGQVVMNTEAFF
TGTGCCAGTAGTATCCCGGGCCAGGTCGTCATGAACACTGAAGCTTTCTTT
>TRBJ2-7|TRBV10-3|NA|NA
CAMAAESSYEQYF
TGTGCCATGGCGGCGGAAAGCTCCTACGAGCAGTACTTC
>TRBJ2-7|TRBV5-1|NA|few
CASSAGIFTYEQYF
TGCGCCAGCAGCGCGGGTATCTTCACCTACGAGCAGTACTTC
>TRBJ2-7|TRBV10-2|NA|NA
CASSELIADYEQYF
TGCGCCAGCAGTGAGTTGATAGCGGACTACGAGCAGTACTTC
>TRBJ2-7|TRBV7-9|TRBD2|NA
CASSTGTSMAYEQYF
TGTGCCAGCAGCACCGGGACTAGCATGGCCTACGAGCAGTACTTC
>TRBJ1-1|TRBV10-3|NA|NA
CAISKQENTEAFF
TGTGCCATCAGCAAACAGGAGAACACTGAAGCTTTCTTT